This T cell receptor beta chain was sequenced during a study of cytomegalovirus exposure and HLA in healthy donors (dated by TCRdb to about 2017). Background for the entire study: According to an earlier analysis of several hundred of the donors, some 170 million T cells yielded 117 million unique TCR beta sequences and 276 Gb of sequence data. A separate validation cohort of 100 to 150 different subjects was used in addition to the 666-subject first cohort. A later analysis re-examined previously published TCR beta repertoires from 600 to 700 donors and added high-resolution HLA genotyping to investigate patterns of TCR occurrence. The study used immunosequencing to profile the T cell repertoires of 600 to 850 subjects and linked those repertoires to cytomegalovirus serostatus. Typing coverage varied by locus: roughly 629-640 donors for A, B, C, DRB1 and DQB1; approximately 560 for DQA1; approximately 610 for DPA1; 450 to 480 for DPB1. A later genetic analysis used genome-wide SNP genotypes for about three fifths of the 666 donors, treating that subset as a discovery cohort. The genetic ancestry cluster associated with self-reported Caucasian donors included over 80% of the roughly 400 genotyped donors. High-throughput TCR immunosequencing, statistical association of individual TCRs with disease status, and machine learning were combined to predict cytomegalovirus infection status. HLA typing covered class I and class II loci at four-digit resolution. An earlier analysis of roughly 580 of the donors used high-throughput TCR beta sequencing to judge whether each TCR beta V gene segment behaved as functional or pseudogenic. All discovery cohort repertoires had been generated on a single sequencing platform. Four or five DR-DQ haplotypes were treated as single units for association and clustering because of strong linkage in the cohort. In the later analysis, no new phenotypic data were used to find candidate immune exposures; instead, reliance was placed on TCR beta sequences and their occurrence across donors. The study was designed to test whether signatures of past pathogen exposure could be identified by cataloging public T cell receptors. Donor age, sex, ethnicity and CMV serostatus were compiled together with the repertoire data. An early release that covered some 630 HLA-typed donors contained approximately 320 gigabases of sequencing data and approximately 85 million unique TCR sequences. Across about 380 genotyped donors of the cohort, an average of about 220,000 unique TCR beta nucleotide sequences per donor were sequenced, and roughly 20% of those sequences were non-productive.

Worth noting for this clone: The target of this receptor is not known. Base-call qualities are not available, and no considerably larger clone is one nucleotide away.

The cohort comprised some 730 healthy bone marrow donors. Cohort members were all nominally healthy when sampled, although unrecorded immune exposures were likely present. The donor tested CMV seropositive and was one of the 289 seropositive cohort members. A peripheral blood sample was provided by each donor, and peripheral blood mononuclear cells were used for TCR beta sequencing. The Qiagen DNeasy Blood Extraction Kit was used to extract genomic DNA from the blood cell samples. The library was built by means of the immunoSEQ multiplex PCR assay. A mixture of 60 forward primers for TCR Vbeta segments and 13 reverse primers for TCR Jbeta segments was used in the multiplex PCR. A multiplex PCR assay on genomic DNA amplified the CDR3 region of rearranged TCR beta genes. The Illumina HiSeq System was used to sequence the amplified TCR beta libraries as 87-base-pair reads. As for the original processing: A later analysis counted approximately 74 million unique TCR beta chains across the 650 to 700 repertoires, and some 11 million of these chains were shared by at least two donors. Raw reads were error-corrected and collapsed into unique sequences by a nearest-neighbor algorithm in which closely related sequences were merged to remove PCR and sequencing errors. CDR3 sequences were aligned to IMGT reference sequences to assign V, D and J gene segments. For a sequence to be retained, a match of at least six nucleotides was required to both a V gene segment and a J gene segment. Rearrangements were called productive when the CDR3 lacked stop codons and stayed in frame with V and J; all others were non-productive. CDR3 was defined by IMGT convention, running from the second conserved V-encoded cysteine to the conserved J-encoded phenylalanine. The earlier analysis of 500 to 650 of the donors excluded any sequence lacking an unambiguous match to a single V gene segment. In an earlier analysis of roughly 500 of the donors, V segments were called functional above 56.7% productive rearrangements and were called segregating when the between-donor standard deviation exceeded 5%. A statistical classification framework was built for diagnosing cytomegalovirus status from the catalog of TCR beta chain sequences. A later analysis assigned V and J genes by comparing TCR nucleotide sequences with IMGT/GENE-DB human TR gene sequences. Using the TCRdist pipeline, a later analysis assigned CDR3 sequences along with most-parsimonious VDJ recombination scenarios. In a later analysis, each TCR beta chain was defined by its CDR3 amino acid sequence together with its V-gene family, and reads lacking a unique V-gene family were excluded. To address suspected cross-contamination and a sequencing artifact, a later analysis removed 592 highly shared, low-generation-probability nucleotide sequences. For each public chain, a later analysis derived a clonal expansion index from normalized ranks of inferred template counts within each repertoire. In a later analysis, generation probabilities were computed with a VDJ recombination model fitted to out-of-frame rearrangements, and the resulting probabilities were checked against IGoR. In a later analysis, hypergeometric tests were used to score TCR-TCR, TCR-HLA and TCR-CMV co-occurrence, with a repertoire-size bias correction applied to TCR pairs. To estimate false discovery rates, a later analysis permuted the HLA or CMV assignments 20 times. In a later analysis, co-occurring TCRs were grouped with DBSCAN, and TCRdist sequence similarity was added when clustering was performed within HLA-allele-positive subsets. Co-occurrence clustering excluded repertoires with fewer than 30,000 or more than 120,000 public chains, plus five with anomalous nucleotide sharing. The immuneACCESS repertoire file appears here via TCRdb, limited to in-frame rearrangements. These files lack a portion of the clones; in checked studies, under half of the deficit traces to unresolved V genes, and the cause of the others is not known. V and J calls plus clone size are reproduced from that table; the DNA served to infer D and trimming. The sample records 100,000 to 150,000 clones, roughly 10% of which are singletons. Of the sample, approximately 4.4% is held by the ten largest clones.

The research as a whole found: Most CMV-associated TCR beta chains appeared to be HLA-restricted in a later analysis, and the HLA associations seemed to be driven largely by CMV exposure. A later genetic analysis reported fewer N-insertions in productive TCRs among donors in an Asian-associated ancestry cluster than the approximately 670-donor mean. A further reported finding was that TCR beta sequences accurately predicted the HLA-A and HLA-B alleles for most subjects in the first cohort. Strong co-occurrence of HLA alleles, especially DR and DQ, made assigning TCR associations to individual alleles difficult. According to a later analysis, TCR association rates differed among HLA loci, with DRB1 alleles showing the most associated TCRs and HLA-C alleles showing the fewest. Several of the top co-occurrence clusters appeared to be linked to parvovirus B19, influenza, CMV and Epstein-Barr virus, according to a later analysis. Because counts were too low, roughly 16 rarely observed V segments, including chromosome 9 orphons, were left out of the earlier analysis of approximately 580 of the donors. Cytomegalovirus status was reported to be diagnosed by the classifier with high specificity and sensitivity in both the original and validation cohorts. Because HLA typing was unavailable for some donors at each locus, only the typed subset was used in association tests. Compared with equally common non-associated chains, HLA-associated TCR beta chains in a later analysis were more clonally expanded and had lower generation probabilities. An association between a missense DCLRE1C variant and V-gene and J-gene trimming of TCR beta chains was found in a later genetic analysis and replicated in an independent cohort. While some public TCRs were present in many individuals, most TCR sequences turned up only very rarely across donors. The 87-base-pair reads could not distinguish some IMGT-functional V segments, including TRBV6-2 and TRBV6-3, so those segments were excluded. In an earlier analysis of 587 of the donors, most TCR beta V segments appeared in productive rearrangements about 87% or about 30% of the time, broadly matching IMGT annotations. According to the authors, the approach could potentially be generalized to other disease states and immunological phenotypes. A few of the identified cytomegalovirus-associated TCR beta chains were confirmed in vitro to be specific for cytomegalovirus antigens. Sequencing depth was assumed to be roughly uniform across donors in the presence/absence analyses, though that assumption may not hold. Specific HLA alleles were associated with 16,951 TCR beta sequences at a false discovery rate of 0.05 in a later analysis. The cohort was sequenced for TCR beta chains only, and without alpha or paired-chain data the features that could be detected were limited. A group of highly shared sequence variants was considered likely to be a technical artifact of the sequencing pipeline. Linkage disequilibrium might explain the correlated functional status among segregating V segments, but an unknown experimental factor could not be ruled out. CMV serostatus was the only immune exposure information available for the cohort. The study listed 150 to 200 TCR beta chains as associated with cytomegalovirus.

The CDR3, cysteine through phenylalanine, is 13 amino acids long. The read is trimmed to its CDR3 DNA, 39 bases read in frame from base 1. Germline trimming amounts to 0 bases on V and 11 bases on J, with 6 as the count of junction bases outside the gene matches. As encoded in the germline V gene, CDR1 is SGHDT while CDR2 is YYEEEE. The sequencing input was PBMCs. The source is a woman younger than 35 in good health and CMV-seropositive. In this chain, TRBV5-6 is recombined with TRBJ2-5, with 8 bases in between that match TRBD1. In nucleotides, the sequence is TGTGCCAGCAGCTTGGCAGGGGGCTTAGAGCAGTACTTC. Translated, this is CASSLAGGLEQYF.